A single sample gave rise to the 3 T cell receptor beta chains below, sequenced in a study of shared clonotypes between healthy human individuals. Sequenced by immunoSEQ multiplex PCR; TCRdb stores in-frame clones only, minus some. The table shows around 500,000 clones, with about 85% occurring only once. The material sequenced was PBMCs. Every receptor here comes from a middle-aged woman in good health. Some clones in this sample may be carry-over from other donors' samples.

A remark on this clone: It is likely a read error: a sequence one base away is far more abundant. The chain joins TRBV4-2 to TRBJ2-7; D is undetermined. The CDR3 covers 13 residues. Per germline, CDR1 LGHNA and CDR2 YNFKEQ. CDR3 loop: CVSSLSHSYEQYF. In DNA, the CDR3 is TGTGTCAGCAGCCTGAGCCACTCCTACGAGCAGTACTTC.

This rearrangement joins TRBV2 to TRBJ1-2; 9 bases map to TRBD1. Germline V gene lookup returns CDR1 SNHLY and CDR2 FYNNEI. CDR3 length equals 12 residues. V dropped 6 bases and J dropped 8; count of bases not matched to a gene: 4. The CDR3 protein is CASRGTGTGYTF. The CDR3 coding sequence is TGTGCCAGCAGGGGGACAGGGACGGGCTACACCTTC.

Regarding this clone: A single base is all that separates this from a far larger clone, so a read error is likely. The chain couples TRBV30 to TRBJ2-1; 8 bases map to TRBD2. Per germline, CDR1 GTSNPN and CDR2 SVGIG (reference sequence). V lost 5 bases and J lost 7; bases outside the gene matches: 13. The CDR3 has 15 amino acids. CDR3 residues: CAWEDPGLDGNEQFF. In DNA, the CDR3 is TGTGCCTGGGAAGACCCGGGACTAGATGGAAATGAGCAGTTCTTC.